A single T cell receptor beta chain is shown here with its context. This sample was included in a study of blood T cells in healthy people across ages. Study overall: T cells yielded about one barcoded beta molecule per two cells through template switching.

CDR1 is SGHRS, CDR2 YFSETQ, per germline. The CDR3 is made up of 13 amino acids. A sample-barcoded 5' primer and a J-beta primer mix were used in a second PCR of roughly 6 to 12 cycles. MiXCR was run by TCRdb on the 5' RACE reads, yielding one entry per CDR3 protein. Altogether roughly 720,000 distinct CDR3 sequences are present, about 53% being singletons, with the ten largest covering roughly 40%. The receptor was isolated from a man older than 75 in good health. V is TRBV5-1 and J is TRBJ2-5; no firm D call. The DNA end favors TRBJ2-7, so the J call may be wrong. The sample consisted of blood. The CDR3 is CASSPGGHHEQYF. The DNA for the CDR3 is TGCGCCAGCAGCCCCGGCGGCCATCACGAGCAGTACTTC.